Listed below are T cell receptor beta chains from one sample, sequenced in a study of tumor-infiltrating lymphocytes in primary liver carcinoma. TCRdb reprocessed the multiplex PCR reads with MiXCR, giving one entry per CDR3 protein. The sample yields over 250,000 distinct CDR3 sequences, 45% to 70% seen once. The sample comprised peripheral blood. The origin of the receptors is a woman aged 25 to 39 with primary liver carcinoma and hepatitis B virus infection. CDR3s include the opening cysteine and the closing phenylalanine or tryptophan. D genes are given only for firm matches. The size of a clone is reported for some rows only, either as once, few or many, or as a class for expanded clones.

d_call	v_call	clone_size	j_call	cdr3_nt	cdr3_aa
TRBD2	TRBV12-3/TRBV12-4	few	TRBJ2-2	TGTGCCAGCAGTTTTACTAGCGGGAGGGCGGACGGGGAGCTGTTTTTT	CASSFTSGRADGELFF
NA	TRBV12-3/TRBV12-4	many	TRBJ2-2	TGTGCCAGCAGCCCCAGGAGGGTCGGGACCGGGGAGCTGTTTTTT	CASSPRRVGTGELFF
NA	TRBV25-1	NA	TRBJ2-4	TGTGCCAGCAGTGACGGTGGTGGGGGCGAGGGTCAGTCGGTCGAAAACATTCAGTACTTC	CASSDGGGGEGQSVENIQYF
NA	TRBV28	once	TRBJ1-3	TGTGCCAGCAGTTTATCCAGAAACACCATATATTTT	CASSLSRNTIYF
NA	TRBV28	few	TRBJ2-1	TGTGCCAGCTCTTCGCGGCTAAAATACAATGAGCAGTTCTTC	CASSSRLKYNEQFF
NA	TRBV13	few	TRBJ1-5	TGTGCCAGCAGCTTGGGGGTGGCTCAGCCCCAGCATTTT	CASSLGVAQPQHF
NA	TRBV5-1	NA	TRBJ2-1	TGCGCCAGCAGCTGGGGGTGGCGGGGTCCCTACAATGAGCAGTTCTTC	CASSWGWRGPYNEQFF
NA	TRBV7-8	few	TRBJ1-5	TGTACCAGCAGCCCCGCAGACCGAATCCAGGCCCAGCATTTT	CTSSPADRIQAQHF
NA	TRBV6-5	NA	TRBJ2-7	TGTGCCAACAGAAGTCCAGCCGGGTTCCGGCCCCACGAGCAGTACTTC	CANRSPAGFRPHEQYF
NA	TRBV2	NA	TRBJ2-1	TGTGCCAGCAGCCTTAATACCTTTCCCAATGAGCAGTTCTTC	CASSLNTFPNEQFF
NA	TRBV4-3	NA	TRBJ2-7	TGTGGCAGCAGCCATCTCAGGAGTGAGGACGAGCAGTACTTC	CGSSHLRSEDEQYF
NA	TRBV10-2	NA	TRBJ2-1	TGCGCCAGCACCCGGGACAACACCTACAATGAACAGTTCTTC	CASTRDNTYNEQFF
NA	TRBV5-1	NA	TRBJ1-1	TGCGCCAGCAGCGCCCAACAGGGAGTTTACACTGAAGCTTTCTTT	CASSAQQGVYTEAFF
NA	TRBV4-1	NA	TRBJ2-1	TGCGCCAGCAGCCAAGTGGACTCTTACAATGAGCAGTTCTTC	CASSQVDSYNEQFF
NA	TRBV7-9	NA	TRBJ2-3	TGTGCCAGCAGCTTAGCGATATGGGAAGCAGGTACGCTGTATTTT	CASSLAIWEAGTLYF
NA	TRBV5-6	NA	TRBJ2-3	TGTGCCAGCAGCTTCGGTGGGGTGGCGCAGTATTTT	CASSFGGVAQYF
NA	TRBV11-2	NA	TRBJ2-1	TGTGCCAGCAGCCCGCTTCGGCGGAGCTCCTACAATGAGCAGTTCTTC	CASSPLRRSSYNEQFF
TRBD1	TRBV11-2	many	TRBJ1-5	TGTGCCAGCAGCGCGGGACAGCTCGACAATCAGCCCCAGCATTTT	CASSAGQLDNQPQHF
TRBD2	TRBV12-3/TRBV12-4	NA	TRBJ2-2	TGTGCCAGCAGTTCCAATAGCGGGTCCGGGGAGCTGTTTTTT	CASSSNSGSGELFF
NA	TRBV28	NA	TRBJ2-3	TGTGCCAGCAGCTTTGGCAGGGGGGGCACAGATACGCAGTATTTT	CASSFGRGGTDTQYF
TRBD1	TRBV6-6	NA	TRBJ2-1	TGTGCCAGCACTCCGGGACAGGGGGCTTCCTACAATGAGCAGTTCTTC	CASTPGQGASYNEQFF
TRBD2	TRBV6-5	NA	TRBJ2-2	TGTGCCACAAGACTAGCGGGAGTTAGCGCCGGGGGGCTGTTTTTT	CATRLAGVSAGGLFF
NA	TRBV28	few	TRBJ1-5	TGTGCCAGCAGCCACGAGGTAGGCCACCAAGCGACGCCCCAGCATTTT	CASSHEVGHQATPQHF
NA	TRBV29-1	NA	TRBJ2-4	TGCAGCGTTAAAGATTTAGGGGGATGGGGCAAAAACATTCAGTACTTC	CSVKDLGGWGKNIQYF
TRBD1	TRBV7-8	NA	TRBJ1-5	TGTGCCAGCAGCTCCGGACAGGGCGAAGGAGCCCAGCATTTT	CASSSGQGEGAQHF
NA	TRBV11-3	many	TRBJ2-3	TGTGCCAGCAGCTTAGAGAGGGTTTTAACAGATGATACGCAGTATTTT	CASSLERVLTDDTQYF
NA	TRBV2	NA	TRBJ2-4	TGTACCAGCCACGGGGCCAAAAACATTCAGTACTTC	CTSHGAKNIQYF
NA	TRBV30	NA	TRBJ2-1	TGTGCCTGGAGTGTACCCGGGAATGAGCAGTTCTTC	CAWSVPGNEQFF
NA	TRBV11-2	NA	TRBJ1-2	TGTGCCAACAGCTTCAACGGGGACTATGACTACACCTTC	CANSFNGDYDYTF
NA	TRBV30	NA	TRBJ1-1	TGTGCCTGGAAATACCTACAGGAGAACACTGAAGCTTTCTTT	CAWKYLQENTEAFF
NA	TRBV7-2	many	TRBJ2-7	TGTGCCAGCAGTTTGGGCAGGTCCTACGAGCAGTACTTC	CASSLGRSYEQYF
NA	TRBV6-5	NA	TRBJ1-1	TGTGCCAGCAGAATGCCCGGTGTCAGCACTGAAGCTTTCTTT	CASRMPGVSTEAFF
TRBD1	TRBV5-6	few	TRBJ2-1	TGTGCTAGCAGCTTGACGGGACAGGACTCCTACAATGAGCAGTTCTTC	CASSLTGQDSYNEQFF
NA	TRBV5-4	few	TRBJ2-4	TGTGCCAGCAGCCTGCCTGGACAGCGAGGGATGAAAAACATTCAGTACTTC	CASSLPGQRGMKNIQYF
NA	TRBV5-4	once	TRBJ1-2	TGTGCCAGCAGCTTGGCCGGGACACCCTATGGCTACACCTTC	CASSLAGTPYGYTF
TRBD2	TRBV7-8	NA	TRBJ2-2	TGTGCCAGGAGCTTTAGCGGGATTAACACCGGGGAGCTGTTTTTT	CARSFSGINTGELFF
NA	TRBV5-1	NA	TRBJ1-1	TGCGCCAGCAGCTCCCAAACGGAAAACACTGAAGCTTTCTTT	CASSSQTENTEAFF
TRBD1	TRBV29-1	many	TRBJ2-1	TGCAGCGTCCCGGGACAGGCTTTGAATGAGCAGTTCTTC	CSVPGQALNEQFF
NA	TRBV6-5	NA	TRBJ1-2	TGTGCCAGCACTATGCAGGTGGCTGGCTACACCTTC	CASTMQVAGYTF
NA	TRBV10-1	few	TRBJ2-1	TGCGCCAGCAGTCCTGGCGTACACTCCTACAATGAGCAGTTCTTC	CASSPGVHSYNEQFF
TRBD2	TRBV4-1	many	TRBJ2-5	TGCGCCAGCAGCTTCCCTCGGGCGACCGGACTAGCGGACCAAGAGACCCAGTACTTC	CASSFPRATGLADQETQYF
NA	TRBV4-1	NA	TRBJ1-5	TGCGCCAGCAGCCAAGGTATTCCGCAGCCCCAGCATTTT	CASSQGIPQPQHF
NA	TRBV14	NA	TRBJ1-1	TGTGCCAGCAGCACTTGGACAGTGAGGAACACTGAAGCTTTCTTT	CASSTWTVRNTEAFF
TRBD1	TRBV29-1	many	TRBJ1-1	TGCAGAGGGACAGTGAACACTGAAGCTTTCTTT	CRGTVNTEAFF
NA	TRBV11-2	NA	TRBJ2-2	TGTGGCAGCAGCTTAACTGGCACGGGCACCGGGGAGCCGTTTTTT	CGSSLTGTGTGEPFF
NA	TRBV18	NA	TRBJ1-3	TGTGCCGGCTCACCCACGGAAACTGGAAACACCATATATTTT	CAGSPTETGNTIYF
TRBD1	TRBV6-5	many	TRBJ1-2	TGTGCCAGCAGTTACGGACAGGAGTACTATGGCTACACCTTC	CASSYGQEYYGYTF
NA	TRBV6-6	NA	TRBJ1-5	TGTGCCAGCAGTTACTCGGGGCAGGTTAGCAGTCAGCCCCAGCATTTT	CASSYSGQVSSQPQHF
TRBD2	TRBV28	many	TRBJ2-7	TGTGCCAGCAGCCCCGGGACTAGTCTCTACGAGCAGTACTTC	CASSPGTSLYEQYF
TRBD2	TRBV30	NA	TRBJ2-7	TGTGCCTGGAGTGCCTCTAGCGGGCTGCCCTACGGGCAGTACTTC	CAWSASSGLPYGQYF
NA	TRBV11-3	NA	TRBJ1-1	TGCGCCAGCAGGGAAGACGAGTGGGTGAGGAATACTGAAGCTTTCTTT	CASREDEWVRNTEAFF
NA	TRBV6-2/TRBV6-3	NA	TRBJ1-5	TGTGCCAGCAGTTACTCGGGTTTTAGGACTCAGCCCCAGCATTTT	CASSYSGFRTQPQHF
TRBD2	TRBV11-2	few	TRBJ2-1	TGTGCCAGCAGCTCCACTGGTGGGAGGGCCTACAATGAGCAGTTCTTC	CASSSTGGRAYNEQFF
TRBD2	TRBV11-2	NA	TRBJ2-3	TGTGCCAGCAGCTTAACCACAACTAGCGGTGATACGCAGAATTTT	CASSLTTTSGDTQNF
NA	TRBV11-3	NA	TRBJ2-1	TGTGCTAGCAGTCAAACCGGGTCCCACCCCTACAATGAGCGGTTGTTC	CASSQTGSHPYNERLF
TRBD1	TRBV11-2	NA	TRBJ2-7	TGTGTCAGCGGCTTACTAGGGGGCTATACCTACGAGCAGTACTTC	CVSGLLGGYTYEQYF
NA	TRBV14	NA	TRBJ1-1	TGTGCCAGCAGCCAGACGGGCCGTACGACGACCATTGAAGCTTTCTTT	CASSQTGRTTTIEAFF